This T cell receptor (beta chain) derives from a study of breast tumors, draining lymph nodes, adjacent tissues. Each CDR3 protein is one row after TCRdb ran MiXCR on the multiplex PCR reads. This sample has under 150,000 distinct CDR3 sequences; about a fifth occur once, and the top ten carry under 3%. The study, taken as a whole, reports: Most tumor T cells seemingly derive from lymph node, then expand in tumor. Luminal-like breast cancer showed significantly greater tumor-nontumor repertoire similarity than basal-like breast cancer did. Tumor TCR diversity was below lymph nodes but above nontumor tissue. Tumor T cell lymph node origin was a supported hypothesis, not proven.

Germline values: CDR1 SGHNT, CDR2 YYREEE (reference sequence). The CDR3 covers 15 residues. The V segment lost 5 bases and the J segment 7 bases; nucleotides outside the gene matches: 7. Samples came from axillary lymph nodes draining the breast cancer. In this sample, this clonotype turned up many times. Its target is unknown. Sequenced input: axillary lymph node tissue. The V and J genes are TRBV5-4 and TRBJ1-6, with TRBD1 matching over 9 bases. The receptor was isolated from a female donor with breast cancer. Some clones in this sample may be carry-over from other donors' samples. CDR3 loop: CASSRTGDGNSPLHF. For the CDR3, the DNA is TGTGCCAGCAGTCGGACAGGGGACGGCAATTCACCCCTCCACTTT. The full variable domain, with the rest looked up from reference TRBV5-4 and TRBJ1-6, is ETGVTQSPTHLIKTRGQQVTLRCSSQSGHNTVSWYQQALGQGPQFIFQYYREEENGRGNFPPRFSGLQFPNYSSELNVNALELDDSALYLCASSRTGDGNSPLHFGNGTRLTVT.